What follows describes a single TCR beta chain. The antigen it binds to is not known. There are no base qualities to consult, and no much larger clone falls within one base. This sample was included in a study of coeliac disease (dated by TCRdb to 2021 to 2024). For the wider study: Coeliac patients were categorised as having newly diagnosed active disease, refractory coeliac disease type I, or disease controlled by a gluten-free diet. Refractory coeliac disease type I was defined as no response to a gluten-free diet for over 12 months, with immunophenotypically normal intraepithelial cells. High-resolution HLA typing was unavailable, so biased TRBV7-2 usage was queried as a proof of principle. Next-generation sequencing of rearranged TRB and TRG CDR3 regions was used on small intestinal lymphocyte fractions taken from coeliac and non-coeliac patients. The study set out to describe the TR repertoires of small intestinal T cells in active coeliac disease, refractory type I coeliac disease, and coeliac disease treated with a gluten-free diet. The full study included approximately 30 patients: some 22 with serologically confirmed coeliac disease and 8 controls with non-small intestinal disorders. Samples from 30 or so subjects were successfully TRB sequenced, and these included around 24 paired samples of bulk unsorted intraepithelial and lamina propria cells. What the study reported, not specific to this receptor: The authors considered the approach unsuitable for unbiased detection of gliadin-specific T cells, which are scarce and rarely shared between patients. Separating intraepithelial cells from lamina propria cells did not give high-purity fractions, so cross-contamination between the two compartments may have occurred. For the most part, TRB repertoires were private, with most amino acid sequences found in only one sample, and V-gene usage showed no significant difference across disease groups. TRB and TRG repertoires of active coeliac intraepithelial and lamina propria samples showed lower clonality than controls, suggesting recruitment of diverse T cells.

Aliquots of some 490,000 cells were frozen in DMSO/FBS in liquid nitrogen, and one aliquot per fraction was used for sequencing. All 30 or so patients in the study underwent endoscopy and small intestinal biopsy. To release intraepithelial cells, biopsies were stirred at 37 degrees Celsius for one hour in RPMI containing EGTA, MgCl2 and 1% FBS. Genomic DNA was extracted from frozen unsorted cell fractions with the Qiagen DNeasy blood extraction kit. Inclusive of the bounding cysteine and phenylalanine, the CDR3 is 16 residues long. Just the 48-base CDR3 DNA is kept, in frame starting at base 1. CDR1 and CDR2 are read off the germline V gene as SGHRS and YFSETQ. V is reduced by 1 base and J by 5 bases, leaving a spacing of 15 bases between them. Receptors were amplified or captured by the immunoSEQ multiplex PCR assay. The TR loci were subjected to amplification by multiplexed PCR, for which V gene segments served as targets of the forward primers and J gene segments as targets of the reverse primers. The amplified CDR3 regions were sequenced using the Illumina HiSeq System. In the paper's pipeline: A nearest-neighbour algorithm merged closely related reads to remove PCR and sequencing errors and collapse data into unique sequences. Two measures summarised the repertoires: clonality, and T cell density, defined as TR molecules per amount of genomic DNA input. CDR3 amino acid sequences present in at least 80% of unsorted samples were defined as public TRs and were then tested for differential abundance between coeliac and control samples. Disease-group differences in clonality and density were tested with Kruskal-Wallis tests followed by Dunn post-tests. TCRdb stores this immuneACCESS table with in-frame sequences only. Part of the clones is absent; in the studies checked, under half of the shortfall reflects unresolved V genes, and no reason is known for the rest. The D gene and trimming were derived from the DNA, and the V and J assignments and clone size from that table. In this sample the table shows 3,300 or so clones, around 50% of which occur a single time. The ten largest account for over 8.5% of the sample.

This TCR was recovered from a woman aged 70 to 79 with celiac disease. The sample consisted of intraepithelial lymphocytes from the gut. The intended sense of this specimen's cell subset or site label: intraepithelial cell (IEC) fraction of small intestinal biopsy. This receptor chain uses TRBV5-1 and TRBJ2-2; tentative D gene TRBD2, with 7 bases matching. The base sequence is TGCGCCAGCAGCTTGAATTGGGGGGGGCGAACCGGGGAGCTGTTTTTT. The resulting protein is CASSLNWGGRTGELFF.